This T cell receptor (beta chain) was sequenced in a study of T-cell reconstitution after alpha-beta-depleted transplantation in children. This clonotype was found many times. The CDR3 is 15 residues long. Trimming removed 0 bases at V and 0 bases at J, with 7 bases between. CDR1 SGHNT and CDR2 YYREEE come from the germline V gene (reference sequence). Researchers prepared the TCRbeta library using unique molecular identifiers, the study reports. TCRdb recomputed calls from the PCR reads with MiXCR, one row per CDR3 protein. Among roughly 400,000 distinct CDR3 sequences listed, roughly 20% were seen once.

The source material was PBMCs from the stem cell graft donor, sampled from the stem cell graft. The sequence derives from a human donor who donated a stem cell graft to a child with acute myeloid leukemia. The chain combines TRBV5-4 with TRBJ2-1, with D hard to call. The chain's CDR3 is CASSLEGNSYNEQFF. For the CDR3, the DNA is TGTGCCAGCAGCTTGGAAGGGAACTCCTACAATGAGCAGTTCTTC.